These 22 T cell receptor beta chains were sequenced from one sample in a study of blood T cell repertoires in COVID-19. TCRdb's table, derived via immunoSEQ multiplex PCR, lists solely in-frame clones and lacks some. The table records around 170,000 clones, less than 85% of them present only once. What was sequenced was PBMCs or T cells enriched from blood (not recorded which). The receptors were sampled from a man aged 50 to 60 who had recovered from COVID-19.

This clone was picked up one time. V and J are TRBV18 and TRBJ2-3; the D gene is possibly TRBD1 (5 bases). CDR1 KGHSH and CDR2 LQKENI come from the germline V gene. The CDR3 runs 15 residues. Trimming removed 1 base from V and 1 base from J, with 9 bases in between. The CDR3 region has the DNA TGTGCCAGCTCACCACATAAGGGGCGCACAGATACGCAGTATTTT. Translating gives CASSPHKGRTDTQYF.

The chain employs TRBV30 and TRBJ1-1; tentatively, D is TRBD1 (6 bases). CDR3 length: 13 amino acids. V lost 0 bases, J lost 3 bases, and 8 bases lay in between. CDR1 GTSNPN and CDR2 SVGIG come from the germline V gene (reference sequence). The CDR3 sequence: CAWSVQGDTEAFF. The CDR3 DNA follows: TGTGCCTGGAGTGTACAGGGTGACACTGAAGCTTTCTTT.

This chain uses TRBV13 with TRBJ2-7; D perhaps matches TRBD1 (6 bases). Germline CDR1 and CDR2: PRHDT and FYEKMQ (reference sequence). This CDR3 is built from 14 residues. V lost 5 bases and J lost 5, with 16 bases in between. CDR3 bases: TGTGCCAGCAGCAGAACAGGGCCCGGGCACGAGCAGTACTTC. It codes for CASSRTGPGHEQYF.

The chain recombines TRBV3-1 (or the pseudogene TRBV3-2) with TRBJ1-1, with a tentative D call TRBD1 (5 bases). Trimming pared 8 bases from V and 10 bases from J, leaving 14 bases between. The CDR3 sequence is 11 residues long. Germline V gene lookup returns CDR1 LGHDT and CDR2 YNNKEL (reference sequence). CDR3 residues: CASQTGERAFF. As DNA, the CDR3 is TGTGCCAGCCAGACGGGGGAAAGAGCTTTCTTT.

The genes are TRBV29-1 and TRBJ2-3; D may be TRBD2 (7 bases). V was trimmed by 6 bases and J by 6 bases, leaving 16 bases between them. The germline V gene has CDR1 SQVTM and CDR2 ANQGSEA. The CDR3 totals 13 residues. In nucleotides, the CDR3 is TGCAGCGTGTCGCGGGGGCCGGGGGATACGCAGTATTTT. It yields the protein CSVSRGPGDTQYF.

The chain carries TRBV5-8 and TRBJ2-7; the match to TRBD1 covers 7 bases. Losses at the gene ends were 4 bases for V and 4 bases for J; bases not matched to a gene: 5. Germline CDR1 reads SGHTS; CDR2 reads YDEGEE. The CDR3 is made up of 13 amino acids. The DNA of the CDR3 is TGTGCCAGCAGCGAGGCAGGGGGTTACGAGCAGTACTTC. Encoded protein: CASSEAGGYEQYF.

The V and J genes are TRBV10-2 and TRBJ1-1, with D maybe TRBD1 (5 bases). The CDR3 has 12 residues. From germline, CDR1 is WSHSY and CDR2 SAAADI. V lost 8 bases and J 3 bases, leaving 10 bases between the germline ends. The chain's CDR3 is CASVAGDTEAFF. As DNA, the CDR3 is TGCGCCAGCGTAGCGGGGGACACTGAAGCTTTCTTT.

The V call is TRBV18, the J call TRBJ1-1; TRBD1 matches at 7 bases. The V gene's germline CDR1 is KGHSH and CDR2 LQKENI. Trimming at V came to 3 bases and at J to 1 base, leaving 8 bases not matched to a gene. The CDR3 is 16 residues long. The chain's CDR3 is CASSPIRGQTNTEAFF. The CDR3 coding sequence is TGTGCCAGCTCACCGATTCGGGGACAGACGAACACTGAAGCTTTCTTT.

This chain uses TRBV4-2 with TRBJ2-7; D might be TRBD2 (5 bases). CDR1 is LGHNA, CDR2 YNFKEQ, per germline. The CDR3 is 15 amino acids. Trimming removed 0 bases at V and 1 base at J, with 10 bases between. CDR3 in DNA: TGTGCCAGCAGCCAAGATCCTAGCTCATCCTACGAGCAGTACTTC. Its translation: CASSQDPSSSYEQYF.

The CDR3 spells CATSRDQGTGVEQYF. As DNA, the CDR3 is TGTGCCACCAGCAGAGATCAGGGGACAGGGGTCGAGCAGTACTTC. The chain recombines TRBV15 with TRBJ2-7, with TRBD1 identical over 10 bases. V gave up 0 bases and J gave up 6 bases; unmatched junction bases: 5. The germline V gene encodes CDR1 LNHNV and CDR2 YYDKDF (reference sequence). The CDR3 runs to 15 residues.

V gene TRBV6-5 combines with J gene TRBJ1-6; a possible D gene is TRBD1 (5 bases). CDR3 size: 13 residues. Germline CDR1 is MNHEY and CDR2 is SVGAGI. Trimming pared 6 bases from V and 9 bases from J, leaving 12 bases between. Here the CDR3 DNA reads TGTGCCAGCAGGCCGGGACTTACTTCACCCCTCCACTTT. This translates into CASRPGLTSPLHF.

The chain recombines TRBV11-1 with TRBJ2-5; D possibly corresponds to TRBD1 (6 bases). Germline V gives CDR1 SGHAT, CDR2 FQDESV (reference sequence). The CDR3 spans 14 residues. V was cut by 0 bases and J by 5 bases, with 10 bases left in between. CDR3 region: CASSLAGAVETQYF. The CDR3 DNA reads as TGTGCCAGCAGCTTAGCGGGGGCGGTGGAGACCCAGTACTTC. Full variable domain (outside the CDR3, taken from reference TRBV11-1 and TRBJ2-5): EAEVAQSPRYKITEKSQAVAFWCDPISGHATLYWYRQILGQGPELLVQFQDESVVDDSQLPKDRFSAERLKGVDSTLKIQPAELGDSAMYLCASSLAGAVETQYFGPGTRLLVL.

This chain links TRBV6-5 with TRBJ2-7, with D tentatively TRBD2 (5 bases). This CDR3 is 13 amino acids long. V was shortened by 6 bases and J by 7 bases, with 16 bases between the two germline ends. Germline-derived CDR1 and CDR2 are MNHEY and SVGAGI. The chain's CDR3 is CASREAGPTEQYF. CDR3 coding DNA: TGTGCCAGCAGGGAGGCGGGCCCCACAGAGCAGTACTTC.

The gene calls are TRBV3-1 (or the pseudogene TRBV3-2) and TRBJ2-7; the D gene is possibly TRBD2 (8 bases). Looked up from germline, CDR1 is LGHDT and CDR2 is YNNKEL (reference sequence). V lost 2 bases and J 8 bases, leaving 25 bases between the germline ends. The length of the CDR3 is 17 residues. The CDR3 sequence: CASSQTRGGQTLAQQYF. The CDR3, as DNA: TGTGCCAGCAGCCAAACACGGGGGGGACAGACTTTGGCTCAGCAGTACTTC.

This sequence joins TRBV19 and TRBJ1-2; the match to TRBD1 covers 9 bases. After removal of 9 bases from V and 6 bases from J, the junction contained 11 bases not matched to a gene. The CDR3 runs to 14 residues. Germline V gene sequence: CDR1 LNHDA, CDR2 SQIVND (reference sequence). CDR3 nucleotides: TGTGCCAGGGACCGGGACAGGGAATCGCATGGCTACACCTTC. This translates into CARDRDRESHGYTF.

This rearrangement joins TRBV3-1 (or the pseudogene TRBV3-2) to TRBJ2-5, with D hard to call. CDR1 LGHDT and CDR2 YNNKEL come from the germline V gene (reference sequence). Trimming left V 1 base short and J 5 bases short, with 11 bases between. The CDR3 sequence is 14 residues long. The CDR3 sequence is CASSQVTPRETQYF. CDR3 in DNA: TGTGCCAGCAGCCAAGTTACCCCGAGGGAGACCCAGTACTTC.

This clone was picked up a small number of times. The rearrangement links TRBV12-3 or TRBV12-4 to TRBJ1-2, with D perhaps matching TRBD1 (6 bases). Trimming shortened V by 3 bases and J by 2 bases, and 7 bases separated the two germline ends. This CDR3 comprises 13 residues. Here the CDR3 reads CASSFGQNYGYTF. CDR3 DNA sequence: TGTGCCAGCAGTTTTGGACAGAACTATGGCTACACCTTC.

V and J are TRBV27 and TRBJ1-4; 7 bases fit TRBD1. From germline, CDR1 is MNHEY and CDR2 SMNVEV (reference sequence). Trimming cost V 5 bases and J 0 bases; bases outside gene matches: 6. CDR3 length: 16 residues. This chain's CDR3 is CASSPQGIATNEKLFF. CDR3 in DNA: TGTGCCAGCAGTCCACAGGGGATTGCAACTAATGAAAAACTGTTTTTT.

The chain is built from TRBV4-1 and TRBJ1-3; D unclear. This CDR3 is built from 16 residues. The V gene's germline CDR1 is MGHRA and CDR2 YSYEKL. V was shortened by 0 bases and J by 2 bases, with 11 bases between the two germline ends. CDR3 in DNA: TGCGCCAGCAGCCAAGAGACGGGTCTGACTGGAAACACCATATATTTT. Its translation: CASSQETGLTGNTIYF.

This clone was detected only a few times. V is TRBV12-3 or TRBV12-4 and J is TRBJ1-1; no definite D call. The CDR3 spans 13 residues. V shed 6 bases and J shed 0 bases, with 8 bases lying between them. CDR3 protein: CASSEIVNTEAFF. The CDR3 DNA follows: TGTGCCAGCAGCGAGATAGTGAACACTGAAGCTTTCTTT.

The chain employs TRBV10-3 and TRBJ2-7; 9 bases agree with TRBD1. Unmatched junction bases numbered 3, after V lost 4 bases and J lost 2 bases. This CDR3 has 14 residues. The germline V gene encodes CDR1 ENHRY and CDR2 SYGVKD. CDR3 protein: CAISAGTGTYEQYF. The CDR3 bases are TGTGCCATCAGTGCGGGGACAGGGACCTACGAGCAGTACTTC.

The gene calls are TRBV5-1 and TRBJ2-4, with 8 bases lining up with TRBD1. The CDR3 consists of 14 residues. V lost 4 bases, J lost 6 bases, and 6 bases stayed unmatched. CDR1 is SGHRS and CDR2 is YFSETQ in the germline V gene. The CDR3 bases are TGCGCCAGCAGCCCGGACGGACAGGGAAACATTCAGTACTTC. Translating it yields CASSPDGQGNIQYF. Supplemented by reference TRBV5-1 and TRBJ2-4, the full variable domain reads KAGVTQTPRYLIKTRGQQVTLSCSPISGHRSVSWYQQTPGQGLQFLFEYFSETQRNKGNFPGRFSGRQFSNSRSEMNVSTLELGDSALYLCASSPDGQGNIQYFGAGTRLSVL.